This T cell receptor beta chain was documented in a study of CD8 T cells in ankylosing spondylitis. Study results and limitations: Relatively rare in peripheral blood, disease-linked clones were also CD8+. From matched ankylosing spondylitis synovial fluid, disease-linked clones were reportedly recovered at significantly enriched levels. Reports of some motif variants in reactive arthritis synovial fluid and blood predate this one.

This clonotype appeared a few times. Its antigen is unknown. Germline assignment: CDR1 SNHLY and CDR2 FYNNEI. The V end was cut by 10 bases, the J end by 2 bases, with 12 bases between. There are 12 residues in the CDR3. Each CDR3 protein gets one entry after TCRdb re-called the 5' RACE reads with MiXCR. The sample includes approximately 210,000 distinct CDR3 sequences, about 13% of them seen just once. The V and J genes are TRBV2 and TRBJ2-7; D unclear. The TCR was taken from a male donor with ankylosing spondylitis or in good health (not recorded which). The specimen sequenced was blood, either unsorted or a sorted T cell fraction (not recorded which). The CDR3 DNA reads TGTGCCATCACCGGACGCCCCTACGAGCAGTACTTC. The encoded protein is CAITGRPYEQYF.